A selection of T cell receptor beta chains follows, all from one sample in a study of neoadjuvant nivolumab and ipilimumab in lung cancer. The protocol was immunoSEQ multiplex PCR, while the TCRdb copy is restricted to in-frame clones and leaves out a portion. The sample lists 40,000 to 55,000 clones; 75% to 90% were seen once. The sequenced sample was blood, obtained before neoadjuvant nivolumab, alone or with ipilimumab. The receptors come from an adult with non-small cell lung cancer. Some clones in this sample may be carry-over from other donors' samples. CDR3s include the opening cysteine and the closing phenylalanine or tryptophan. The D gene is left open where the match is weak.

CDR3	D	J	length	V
CASRNPGTEAFF	.	TRBJ1-1	12	TRBV6-5
CASSGGEGLAGLTDTQYF	TRBD2	TRBJ2-3	18	TRBV5-4
CAIAGPNYEQYF	TRBD2	TRBJ2-7	12	TRBV10-1
CASSQASDEQYF	.	TRBJ2-7	12	TRBV7-9
CASSLMGLNYGYTF	.	TRBJ1-2	14	TRBV7-9
CASSYSGGNQETQYF	TRBD2	TRBJ2-5	15	TRBV6-5
CASSVGHTQYF	.	TRBJ2-3	11	TRBV9
CSARQGTNEQYF	TRBD1	TRBJ2-7	12	TRBV29-1
CSAIFPRGRLPLDTQYF	TRBD2	TRBJ2-3	17	TRBV29-1
CAWSSGPHEQYF	.	TRBJ2-7	12	TRBV30
CASSYDRVGEQYF	.	TRBJ2-7	13	TRBV6-5
CASSLNQGATDTQYF	TRBD1	TRBJ2-3	15	TRBV13
CASSTSGRETQYF	TRBD2	TRBJ2-5	13	TRBV7-9
CASSLAQSSYEQYF	.	TRBJ2-7	14	TRBV5-1
CASSLGTDLQPQHF	.	TRBJ1-5	14	TRBV7-9
CASSPDNQPQHF	.	TRBJ1-5	12	TRBV18
CASTPWVESHGNEQFF	.	TRBJ2-1	16	TRBV7-7
CASSVHPSRGNEQFF	.	TRBJ2-1	15	TRBV9
CASSLSEGLAGMEQFF	TRBD2	TRBJ2-1	16	TRBV5-1
CAWIRAPNTGELFF	.	TRBJ2-2	14	TRBV30
CASSLSGTSGLNEQFF	TRBD2	TRBJ2-1	16	TRBV5-1
CASSFRDRGGTDTQYF	TRBD1	TRBJ2-3	16	TRBV9
CAWSPGTGEAFF	TRBD1	TRBJ1-1	12	TRBV30
CAWRGPGMNTEAFF	.	TRBJ1-1	14	TRBV30
CASSIDNRVDNYGYTF	.	TRBJ1-2	16	TRBV19
CASSLQTSGSEQYF	TRBD2	TRBJ2-5	14	TRBV11-2
CASSPPPGVKTQYF	.	TRBJ2-5	14	TRBV18
CASSLARLDGYTF	.	TRBJ1-2	13	TRBV7-9
CSVEVTDTEAFF	.	TRBJ1-1	12	TRBV29-1
CAWRLGLAGVGDTQYF	TRBD2	TRBJ2-3	16	TRBV30
CASSPQGLESDTQYF	TRBD2	TRBJ2-3	15	TRBV18
CASSQRGGDSGNTIYF	.	TRBJ1-3	16	TRBV4-1
CASSLAVTGSEQFF	.	TRBJ2-1	14	TRBV7-2
CASSQQGAGYGYTF	TRBD1	TRBJ1-2	14	TRBV5-1
CASSQEGSGSYEQYF	.	TRBJ2-7	15	TRBV4-3
CATSGNEQFF	.	TRBJ2-1	10	TRBV10-3
CASSVGTGDQETQYF	TRBD1	TRBJ2-5	15	TRBV11-2
CASSPQGQGSYEQYF	TRBD1	TRBJ2-7	15	TRBV18
CASSLGGTTGELFF	.	TRBJ2-2	14	TRBV7-8
CASRPTRNQETQYF	.	TRBJ2-5	14	TRBV7-9